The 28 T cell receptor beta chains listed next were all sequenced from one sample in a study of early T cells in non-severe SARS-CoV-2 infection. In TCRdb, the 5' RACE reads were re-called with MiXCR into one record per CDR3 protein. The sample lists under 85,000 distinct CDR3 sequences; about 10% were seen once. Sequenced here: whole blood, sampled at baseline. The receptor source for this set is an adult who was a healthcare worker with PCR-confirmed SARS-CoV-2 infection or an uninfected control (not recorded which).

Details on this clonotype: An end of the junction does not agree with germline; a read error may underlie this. CDR3 loop: CASSQALRARQF. The CDR3, as DNA: TGTGCCAGCAGCCAAGCTCTCCGGGCCAGACAGTTC. The chain uses TRBV16 and TRBJ2-7, with D possibly matching TRBD1 (5 bases). The germline V gene encodes CDR1 KGHSY and CDR2 FQNENV. CDR3 length: 12 residues.

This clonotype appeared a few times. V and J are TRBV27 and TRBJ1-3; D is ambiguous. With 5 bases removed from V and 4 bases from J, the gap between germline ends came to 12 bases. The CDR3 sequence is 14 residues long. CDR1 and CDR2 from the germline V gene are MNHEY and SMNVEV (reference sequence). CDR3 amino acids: CASSPSGAGNTIYF. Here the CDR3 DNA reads TGTGCCAGCAGTCCGTCCGGAGCCGGAAACACCATATATTTT.

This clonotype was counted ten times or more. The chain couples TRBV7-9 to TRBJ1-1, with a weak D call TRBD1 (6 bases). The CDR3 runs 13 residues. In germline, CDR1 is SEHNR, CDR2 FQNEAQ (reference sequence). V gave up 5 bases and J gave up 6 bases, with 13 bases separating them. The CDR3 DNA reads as TGTGCCAGCAGCCCACAGGGTGACGCTGAAGCTTTCTTT. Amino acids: CASSPQGDAEAFF.

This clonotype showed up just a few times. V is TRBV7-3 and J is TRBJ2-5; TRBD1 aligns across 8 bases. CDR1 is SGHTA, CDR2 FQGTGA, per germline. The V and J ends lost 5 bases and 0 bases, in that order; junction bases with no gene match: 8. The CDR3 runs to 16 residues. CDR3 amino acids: CASSPGTGLYQETQYF. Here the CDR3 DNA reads TGTGCCAGCAGCCCGGGGACAGGCTTGTACCAAGAGACCCAGTACTTC.

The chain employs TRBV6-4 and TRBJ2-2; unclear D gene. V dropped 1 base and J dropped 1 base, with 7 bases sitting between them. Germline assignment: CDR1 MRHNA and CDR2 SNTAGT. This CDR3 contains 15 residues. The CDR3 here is CASSDLDGNTGELFF. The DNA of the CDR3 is TGTGCCAGCAGTGACTTGGACGGGAACACCGGGGAGCTGTTTTTT.

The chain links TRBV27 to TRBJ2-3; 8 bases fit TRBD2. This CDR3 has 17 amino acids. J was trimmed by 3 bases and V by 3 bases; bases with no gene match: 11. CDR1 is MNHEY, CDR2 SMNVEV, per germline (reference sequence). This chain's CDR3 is CASSFSRTSYGTDTQYF. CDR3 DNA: TGTGCCAGCAGTTTTTCCCGGACTAGCTACGGAACAGATACGCAGTATTTT.

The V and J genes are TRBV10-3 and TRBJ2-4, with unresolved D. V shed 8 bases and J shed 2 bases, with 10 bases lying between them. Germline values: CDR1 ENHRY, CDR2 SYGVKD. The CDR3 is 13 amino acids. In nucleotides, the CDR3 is TGTGCCATCTCCGGCGAAACCAAAAACATTCAGTACTTC. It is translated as CAISGETKNIQYF.

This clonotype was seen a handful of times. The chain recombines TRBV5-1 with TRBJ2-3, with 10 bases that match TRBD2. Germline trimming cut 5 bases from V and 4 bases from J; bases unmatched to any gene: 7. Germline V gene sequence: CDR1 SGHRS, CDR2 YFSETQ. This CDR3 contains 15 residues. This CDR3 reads CASSYLAGGADTQYF. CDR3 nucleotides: TGCGCCAGCAGTTATTTAGCGGGGGGCGCAGATACGCAGTATTTT.

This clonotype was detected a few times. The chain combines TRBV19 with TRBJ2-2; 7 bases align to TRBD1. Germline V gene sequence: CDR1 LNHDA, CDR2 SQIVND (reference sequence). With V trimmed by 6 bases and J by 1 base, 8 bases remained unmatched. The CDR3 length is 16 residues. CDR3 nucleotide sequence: TGTGCCAGTAGGCCAGCCCGGACAGGGAACACCGGGGAGCTGTTTTTT. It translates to CASRPARTGNTGELFF.

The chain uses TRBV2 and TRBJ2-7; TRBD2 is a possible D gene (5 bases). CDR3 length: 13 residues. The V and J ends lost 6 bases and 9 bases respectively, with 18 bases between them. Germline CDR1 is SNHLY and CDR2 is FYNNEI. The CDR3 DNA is TGTGCCAGCAGCGAACGGAGGAATTCGGCGCAGTACTTC. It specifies CASSERRNSAQYF.

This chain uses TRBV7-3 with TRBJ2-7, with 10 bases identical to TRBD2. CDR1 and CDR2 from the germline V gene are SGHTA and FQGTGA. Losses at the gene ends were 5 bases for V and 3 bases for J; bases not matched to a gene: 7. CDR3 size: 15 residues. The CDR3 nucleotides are TGTGCCAGCAGCCCACTAGCGGGAATAAGCTACGAGCAGTACTTC. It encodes CASSPLAGISYEQYF.

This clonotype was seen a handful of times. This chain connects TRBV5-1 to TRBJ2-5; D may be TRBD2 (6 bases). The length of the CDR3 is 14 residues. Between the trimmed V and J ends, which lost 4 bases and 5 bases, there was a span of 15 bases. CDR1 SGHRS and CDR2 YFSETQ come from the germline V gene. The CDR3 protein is CASSTRGVWETQYF. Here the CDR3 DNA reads TGCGCCAGCAGCACCCGCGGGGTCTGGGAGACCCAGTACTTC.

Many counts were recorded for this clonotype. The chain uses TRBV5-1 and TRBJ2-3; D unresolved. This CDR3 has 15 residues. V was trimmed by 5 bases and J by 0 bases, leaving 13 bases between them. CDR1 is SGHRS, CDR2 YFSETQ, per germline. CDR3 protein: CASSPRTVSTDTQYF. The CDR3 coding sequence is TGCGCCAGCAGTCCTCGGACGGTCAGCACAGATACGCAGTATTTT.

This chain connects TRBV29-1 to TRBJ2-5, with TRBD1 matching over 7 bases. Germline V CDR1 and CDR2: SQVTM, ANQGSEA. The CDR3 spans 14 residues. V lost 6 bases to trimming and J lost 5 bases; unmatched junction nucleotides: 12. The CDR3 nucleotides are TGCAGCGTCATCCTACAGGGGCGGTCGGAGACCCAGTACTTC. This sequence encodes CSVILQGRSETQYF. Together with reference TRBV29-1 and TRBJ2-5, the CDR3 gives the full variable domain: SAVISQKPSRDICQRGTSLTIQCQVDSQVTMMFWYRQQPGQSLTLIATANQGSEATYESGFVIDKFPISRPNLTFSTLTVSNMSPEDSSIYLCSVILQGRSETQYFGPGTRLLVL.

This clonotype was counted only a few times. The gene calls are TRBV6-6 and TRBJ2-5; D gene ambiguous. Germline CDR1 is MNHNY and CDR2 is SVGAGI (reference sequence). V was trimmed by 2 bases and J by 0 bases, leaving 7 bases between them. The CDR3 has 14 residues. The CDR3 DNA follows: TGTGCCAGCAGTTACACAGCTTACCAAGAGACCCAGTACTTC. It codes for CASSYTAYQETQYF.

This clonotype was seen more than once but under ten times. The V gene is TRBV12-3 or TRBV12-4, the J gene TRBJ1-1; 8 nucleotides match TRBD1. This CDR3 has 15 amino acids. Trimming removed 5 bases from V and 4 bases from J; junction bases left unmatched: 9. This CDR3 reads CASSPRTGRGTEAFF. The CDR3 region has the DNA TGTGCCAGCAGTCCCCGGACAGGGAGGGGCACTGAAGCTTTCTTT.

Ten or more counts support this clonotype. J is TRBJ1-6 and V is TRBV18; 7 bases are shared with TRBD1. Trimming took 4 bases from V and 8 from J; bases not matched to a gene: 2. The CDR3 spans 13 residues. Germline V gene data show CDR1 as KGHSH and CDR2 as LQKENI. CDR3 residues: CASSRDRDSPLHF. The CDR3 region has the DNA TGTGCCAGCTCACGGGACAGAGATTCACCCCTCCACTTT.

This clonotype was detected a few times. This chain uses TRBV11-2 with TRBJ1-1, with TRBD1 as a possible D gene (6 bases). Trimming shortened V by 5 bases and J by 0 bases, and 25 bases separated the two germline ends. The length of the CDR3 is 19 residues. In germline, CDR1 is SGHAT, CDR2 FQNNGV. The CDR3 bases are TGTGCCAGCAGCCGAGGACAGTTGCAAACCCTCCGCCTGAACACTGAAGCTTTCTTT. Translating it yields CASSRGQLQTLRLNTEAFF. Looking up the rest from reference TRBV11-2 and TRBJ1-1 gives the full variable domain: EAGVAQSPRYKIIEKRQSVAFWCNPISGHATLYWYQQILGQGPKLLIQFQNNGVVDDSQLPKDRFSAERLKGVDSTLKIQPAKLEDSAVYLCASSRGQLQTLRLNTEAFFGQGTRLTVV.

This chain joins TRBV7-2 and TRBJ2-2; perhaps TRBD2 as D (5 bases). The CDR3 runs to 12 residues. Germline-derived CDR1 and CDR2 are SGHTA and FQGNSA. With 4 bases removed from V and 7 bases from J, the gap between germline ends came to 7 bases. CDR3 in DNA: TGTGCCAGCAGCTCCCGGGACGGGGAGCTGTTTTTT. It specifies CASSSRDGELFF.

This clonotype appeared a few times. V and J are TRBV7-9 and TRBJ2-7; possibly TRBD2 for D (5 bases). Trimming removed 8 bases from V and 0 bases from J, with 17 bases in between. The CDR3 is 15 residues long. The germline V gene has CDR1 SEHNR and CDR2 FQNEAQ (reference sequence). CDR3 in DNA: TGTGCCAGCTCAAAGAGGGTCTCCGGCTCCTACGAGCAGTACTTC. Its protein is CASSKRVSGSYEQYF.

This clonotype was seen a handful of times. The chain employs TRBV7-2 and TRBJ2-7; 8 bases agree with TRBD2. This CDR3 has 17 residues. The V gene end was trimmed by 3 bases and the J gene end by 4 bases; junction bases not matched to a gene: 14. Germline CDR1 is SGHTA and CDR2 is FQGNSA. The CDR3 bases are TGTGCCAGCAGCTTGAGATCATGGGGACTAGTATCGTACGAGCAGTACTTC. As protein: CASSLRSWGLVSYEQYF. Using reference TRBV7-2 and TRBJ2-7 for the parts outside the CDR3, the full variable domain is GAGVSQSPSNKVTEKGKDVELRCDPISGHTALYWYRQSLGQGLEFLIYFQGNSAPDKSGLPSDRFSAERTGGSVSTLTIQRTQQEDSAVYLCASSLRSWGLVSYEQYFGPGTRLTVT.

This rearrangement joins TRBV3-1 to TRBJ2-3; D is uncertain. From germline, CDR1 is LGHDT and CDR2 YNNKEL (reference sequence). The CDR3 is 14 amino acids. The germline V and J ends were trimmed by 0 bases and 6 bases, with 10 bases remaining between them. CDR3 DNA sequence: TGTGCCAGCAGCCAAGAAGGCCGCAGGGATACGCAGTATTTT. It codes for CASSQEGRRDTQYF.

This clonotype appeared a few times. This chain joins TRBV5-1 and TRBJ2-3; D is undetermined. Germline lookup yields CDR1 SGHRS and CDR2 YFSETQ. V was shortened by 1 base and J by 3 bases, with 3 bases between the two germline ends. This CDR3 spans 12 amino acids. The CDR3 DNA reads TGCGCCAGCAGCTTGAAAACAGATACGCAGTATTTT. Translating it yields CASSLKTDTQYF.

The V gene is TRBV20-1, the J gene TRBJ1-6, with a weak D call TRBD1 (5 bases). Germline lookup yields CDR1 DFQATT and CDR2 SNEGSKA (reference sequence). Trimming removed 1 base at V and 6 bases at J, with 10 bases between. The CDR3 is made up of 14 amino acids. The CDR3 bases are TGCAGTGCTAGAGGGTTGGGGCTTAATTCACCCCTCCACTTT. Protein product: CSARGLGLNSPLHF.

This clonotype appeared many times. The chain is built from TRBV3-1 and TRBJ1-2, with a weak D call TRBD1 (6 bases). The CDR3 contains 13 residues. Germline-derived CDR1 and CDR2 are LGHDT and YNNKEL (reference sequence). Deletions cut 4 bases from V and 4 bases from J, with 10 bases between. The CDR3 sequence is CASSRDKGYGYTF. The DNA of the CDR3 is TGTGCCAGCAGCCGGGACAAGGGCTATGGCTACACCTTC. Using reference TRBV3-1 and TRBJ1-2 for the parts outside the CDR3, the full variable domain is DTAVSQTPKYLVTQMGNDKSIKCEQNLGHDTMYWYKQDSKKFLKIMFSYNNKELIINETVPNRFSPKSPDKAHLNLHINSLELGDSAVYFCASSRDKGYGYTFGSGTRLTVV.

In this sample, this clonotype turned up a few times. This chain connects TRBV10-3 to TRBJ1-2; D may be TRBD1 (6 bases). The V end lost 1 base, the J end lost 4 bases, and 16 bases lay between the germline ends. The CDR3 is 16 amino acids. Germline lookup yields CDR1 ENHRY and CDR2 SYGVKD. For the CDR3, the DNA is TGTGCCATCAGTGAGTTTAGACAGGACCAACCCTATGGCTACACCTTC. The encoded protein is CAISEFRQDQPYGYTF.

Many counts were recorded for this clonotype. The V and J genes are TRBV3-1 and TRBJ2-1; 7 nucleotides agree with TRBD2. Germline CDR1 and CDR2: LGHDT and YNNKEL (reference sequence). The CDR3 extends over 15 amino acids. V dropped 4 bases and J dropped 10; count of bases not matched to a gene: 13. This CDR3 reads CASSRASGQLKEQFF. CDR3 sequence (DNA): TGTGCCAGCAGCCGGGCTAGCGGTCAGCTCAAGGAGCAGTTCTTC.

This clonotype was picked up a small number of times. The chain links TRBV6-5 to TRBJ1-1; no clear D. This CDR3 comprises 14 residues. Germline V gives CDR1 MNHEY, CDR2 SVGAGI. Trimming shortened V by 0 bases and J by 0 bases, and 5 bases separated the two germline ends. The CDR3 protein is CASSYSEVNTEAFF. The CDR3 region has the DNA TGTGCCAGCAGTTACTCTGAGGTGAACACTGAAGCTTTCTTT.